The 22 T cell receptor beta chains reported below all come from one sample, sequenced in a study of cytomegalovirus exposure and HLA in healthy donors. The PCR made use of 60 Vbeta and 13 Jbeta primers. Sequenced by immunoSEQ multiplex PCR; TCRdb stores in-frame clones only, minus some. This sample has about 110,000 clones; around 79% occur once, and the top ten carry 3.5% to 4%. Source material: PBMCs. All receptors derive from a man aged 55 to 70 in good health and CMV-seronegative.

The chain is built from TRBV4-3 and TRBJ1-2, with TRBD1 matching 7 bases. Trimming removed 8 bases from V and 5 bases from J; junction bases left unmatched: 11. Germline V CDR1 and CDR2: LGHNA, YSLEER. This CDR3 spans 14 amino acids. The CDR3 protein is CASGGGTGDYGYTF. CDR3 DNA sequence: TGCGCCAGCGGAGGGGGAACAGGGGATTATGGCTACACCTTC.

The chain uses TRBV5-4 and TRBJ2-3, with D perhaps matching TRBD1 (6 bases). The V gene's germline CDR1 is SGHNT and CDR2 YYREEE (reference sequence). CDR3 length: 16 amino acids. The ends were cut back, 2 bases at V and 2 bases at J, with 15 bases in the middle. CDR3 amino acids: CASSFSGQGHTDTQYF. In DNA form, the CDR3 reads TGTGCCAGCAGCTTCTCAGGGCAGGGGCACACAGATACGCAGTATTTT.

CDR3 DNA: TGTGCCAGCTCACCACGTCTTACAGTAACTAATGAAAAACTGTTTTTT. This gives the protein CASSPRLTVTNEKLFF. The V call is TRBV18, the J call TRBJ1-4; D unresolved. CDR1 is KGHSH, CDR2 LQKENI, per germline. The CDR3 covers 16 residues. Trimming took off 1 base at V and 1 base at J, with 10 bases between the two ends.

Written as DNA, the CDR3 is TGTGCCAGCAGCTTAGGGACAGGGGGCCTTGGCTACACCTTC. Protein sequence: CASSLGTGGLGYTF. V usage is TRBV7-2 and J usage is TRBJ1-2, with 11 bases fitting TRBD1. The CDR3 spans 14 residues. Germline assignment: CDR1 SGHTA and CDR2 FQGNSA. Unmatched junction bases numbered 2, after V lost 1 base and J lost 7 bases.

CDR3 protein: CSVVPGQFEAFF. The CDR3 DNA sequence: TGCAGCGTTGTCCCGGGACAGTTTGAAGCTTTCTTT. The V and J genes are TRBV29-1 and TRBJ1-1; 7 bases match TRBD1. The junction had 6 bases not matched to a gene; V was cut back by 4 bases and J by 7 bases. Germline V lookup: CDR1 SQVTM, CDR2 ANQGSEA. There are 12 residues in the CDR3.

Only a few counts were recorded for this clone. The chain couples TRBV6-1 to TRBJ1-4, with 7 bases matching TRBD1. There are 14 residues in the CDR3. After removal of 1 base from V and 6 bases from J, the junction contained 2 bases not matched to a gene. Germline V gene sequence: CDR1 MNHNS, CDR2 SASEGT. CDR3 DNA sequence: TGTGCCAGCAGTGAAGGGGACAGTGATGAAAAACTGTTTTTT. It specifies CASSEGDSDEKLFF.

The gene calls are TRBV5-6 and TRBJ2-2, with D perhaps matching TRBD2 (5 bases). Trimming shortened V by 4 bases and J by 6 bases, and 16 bases separated the two germline ends. Germline V gene data show CDR1 as SGHDT and CDR2 as YYEEEE. The CDR3 is 15 residues long. CDR3 sequence (DNA): TGTGCCAGCAGCATGAACAGACTGCGGGCCGGGGAGCTGTTTTTT. Protein: CASSMNRLRAGELFF.

J is TRBJ2-2 and V is TRBV7-9; D remains unclear. V was clipped by 1 base and J by 5 bases, with 8 bases between them. Germline assignment: CDR1 SEHNR and CDR2 FQNEAQ (reference sequence). CDR3 length equals 14 residues. The CDR3 DNA is TGTGCCAGCAGCTTAGAAGGAGCAACCGGGGAGCTGTTTTTT. It encodes CASSLEGATGELFF.

V usage is TRBV2 and J usage is TRBJ2-5; perhaps TRBD1 as D (6 bases). The V end lost 11 bases, the J end lost 4 bases, and 14 bases lay between the germline ends. CDR1 is SNHLY and CDR2 is FYNNEI in the germline V gene. CDR3 length equals 12 residues. CDR3: CASTGSAETQYF. DNA for the CDR3: TGTGCCTCTACAGGGAGCGCAGAGACCCAGTACTTC.

The gene calls are TRBV7-3 and TRBJ2-1; the match to TRBD2 covers 9 bases. The germline V gene has CDR1 SGHTA and CDR2 FQGTGA. CDR3 length: 17 residues. Trimming removed 5 bases from V and 3 bases from J; junction bases left unmatched: 11. The CDR3, as DNA: TGTGCCAGCAGCCCAGGAGTAGCGGGGGCCCTCTACAATGAGCAGTTCTTC. This encodes CASSPGVAGALYNEQFF.

The chain carries TRBV7-9 and TRBJ2-2, with a possible D match to TRBD1 (7 bases). The germline CDR1 and CDR2 sequences are SEHNR and FQNEAQ (reference sequence). The CDR3 length is 16 residues. The V end was cut by 6 bases, the J end by 0 bases, with 14 bases between. The CDR3 is CASRPRGTANTGELFF. The CDR3 bases are TGTGCCAGCAGACCACGGGGGACAGCGAACACCGGGGAGCTGTTTTTT.

V is TRBV5-1 and J is TRBJ2-7; possibly TRBD2 for D (7 bases). Germline V lookup: CDR1 SGHRS, CDR2 YFSETQ. This CDR3 comprises 15 residues. Trimming shortened V by 2 bases and J by 2 bases, and 14 bases separated the two germline ends. CDR3 sequence (DNA): TGCGCCAGCAGCTTAGGGGGGGGCTTAACCTACGAGCAGTACTTC. This gives the protein CASSLGGGLTYEQYF.

This clone has only one observation. The rearrangement joins TRBV29-1 to TRBJ2-2, with D possibly matching TRBD1 (6 bases). The length of the CDR3 is 13 residues. From germline, CDR1 is SQVTM and CDR2 ANQGSEA. CDR3 DNA: TGCACCGGTTCCAGGGGTGGCACCGGGGAGCTGTTTTTT. This codes for CTGSRGGTGELFF.

V is TRBV27 and J is TRBJ2-1; 11 bases match TRBD2. The CDR3 sequence is 16 residues long. J was trimmed by 8 bases and V by 6 bases; bases with no gene match: 12. The germline V gene encodes CDR1 MNHEY and CDR2 SMNVEV (reference sequence). The CDR3 loop reads CASSPQRLAGIHEQFF. CDR3 in DNA: TGTGCCAGCAGCCCTCAAAGACTAGCGGGGATTCATGAGCAGTTCTTC.

This clone was found a few times. This chain links TRBV6-1 with TRBJ1-1; 7 positions agree with TRBD1. Germline V gene data show CDR1 as MNHNS and CDR2 as SASEGT. V shed 7 bases, J shed 5 bases, and the junction held 4 bases outside the gene matches. The CDR3 is made up of 12 amino acids. CDR3 DNA: TGTGCCAGCAATAGGGGGCGGACTGAAGCTTTCTTT. Protein sequence: CASNRGRTEAFF.

The gene calls are TRBV27 and TRBJ1-2; 7 positions agree with TRBD1. CDR3 length equals 13 residues. Trimming removed 6 bases from V and 6 bases from J; junction bases left unmatched: 7. Germline CDR1 reads MNHEY; CDR2 reads SMNVEV (reference sequence). The CDR3 here is CASRAQGTDGYTF. The CDR3 nucleotides read TGTGCCAGCAGGGCACAGGGGACCGATGGCTACACCTTC.

The chain joins TRBV5-1 to TRBJ2-1; perhaps TRBD1 as D (6 bases). The CDR3 has 13 amino acids. The V gene's germline CDR1 is SGHRS and CDR2 YFSETQ. V lost 0 bases and J 5 bases, leaving 6 bases between the germline ends. The CDR3 sequence: CASSLGTDNEQFF. The CDR3 DNA is TGCGCCAGCAGCTTGGGGACAGACAATGAGCAGTTCTTC.

V is TRBV21-1 and J is TRBJ2-3; whether TRBD2, the table's D call, matches the DNA was not checked. TRBV21-1 is marked as a pseudogene. The CDR3 length is 16 residues. CDR3 loop: CASSKDGPPPSGTQYF. The CDR3 bases are TGTGCCAGCAGCAAAGACGGTCCCCCCCCGTCCGGTACGCAGTATTTT.

This chain connects TRBV11-3 to TRBJ2-1, with 14 nucleotides matching TRBD2. V lost 4 bases, J lost 12 bases, and 5 bases stayed unmatched. The CDR3 extends over 14 amino acids. Germline CDR1 is SGHNT and CDR2 is YENEEA. The CDR3 is CASSSSGTSGGQFF. In DNA form, the CDR3 reads TGTGCCAGCAGCTCCTCCGGGACTAGCGGGGGGCAGTTCTTC.

There are a few counts of this clone. The rearrangement links TRBV2 to TRBJ2-5; D call uncertain. CDR1 and CDR2 (germline): SNHLY, FYNNEI. This CDR3 is built from 11 residues. With 10 bases removed from V and 0 bases from J, the gap between germline ends came to 6 bases. The CDR3 here is CANAYQETQYF. CDR3 nucleotide sequence: TGTGCCAACGCGTACCAAGAGACCCAGTACTTC.

This clone was detected only once. The V gene is TRBV6-5, the J gene TRBJ2-3; perhaps TRBD1 as D (5 bases). The V gene lost 2 bases and the J gene lost 1 base, with 10 bases spanning the gap. The CDR3 sequence is 15 residues long. Looked up from germline, CDR1 is MNHEY and CDR2 is SVGAGI. DNA for the CDR3: TGTGCCAGCAGTTACAGGGGCAGAGGCACAGATACGCAGTATTTT. Its protein is CASSYRGRGTDTQYF.

The genes are TRBV6-7 and TRBJ1-6; TRBD1 might be the D (5 bases). TRBV6-7 is designated an ORF whose function remains uncertain. The CDR3 is made up of 13 amino acids. Between the trimmed V and J ends, which lost 6 bases and 9 bases, there was a span of 12 bases. The CDR3 protein is CASRNAGFSPLHF. For the CDR3, the DNA is TGTGCCAGCAGAAACGCAGGGTTTTCACCCCTCCACTTT.